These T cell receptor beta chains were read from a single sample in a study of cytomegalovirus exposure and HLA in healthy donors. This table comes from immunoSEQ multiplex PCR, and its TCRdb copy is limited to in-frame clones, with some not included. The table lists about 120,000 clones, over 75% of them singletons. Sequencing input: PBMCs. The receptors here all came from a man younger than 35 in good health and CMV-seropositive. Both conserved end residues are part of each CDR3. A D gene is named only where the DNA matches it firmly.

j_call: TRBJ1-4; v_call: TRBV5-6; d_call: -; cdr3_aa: CASSFRQDDRNEKLFF; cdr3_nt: TGTGCCAGCAGCTTTAGACAGGATGATAGAAATGAAAAACTGTTTTTT
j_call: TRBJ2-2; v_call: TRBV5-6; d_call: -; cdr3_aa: CASSSGLNTGELFF; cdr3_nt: TGTGCCAGCAGCTCGGGACTGAACACCGGGGAGCTGTTTTTT
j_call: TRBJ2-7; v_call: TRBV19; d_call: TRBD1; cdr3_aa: CASSTFLTGTEQYF; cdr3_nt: TGTGCCAGTAGTACCTTTCTGACAGGGACCGAGCAGTACTTC
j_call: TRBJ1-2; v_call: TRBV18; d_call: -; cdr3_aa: CASSPPSNLNYGYTF; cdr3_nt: TGTGCCAGCTCACCACCGTCTAATCTAAACTATGGCTACACCTTC
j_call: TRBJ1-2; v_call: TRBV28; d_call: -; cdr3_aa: CASSEGGWYGYTF; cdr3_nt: TGTGCCAGCAGTGAGGGGGGGTGGTATGGCTACACCTTC
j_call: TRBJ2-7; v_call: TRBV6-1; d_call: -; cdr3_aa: CASSMTGGAYEQYF; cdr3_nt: TGTGCCAGCAGTATGACAGGTGGAGCCTACGAGCAGTACTTC
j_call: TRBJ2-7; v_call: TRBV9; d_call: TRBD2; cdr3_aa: CASSARLAGDGEQYF; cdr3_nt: TGTGCCAGCAGCGCCCGACTAGCGGGAGACGGTGAGCAGTACTTC
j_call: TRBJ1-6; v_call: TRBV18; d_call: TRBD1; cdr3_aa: CASSPGQGGSPLHF; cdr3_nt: TGTGCCAGCTCGCCGGGACAGGGTGGTTCACCCCTCCACTTT
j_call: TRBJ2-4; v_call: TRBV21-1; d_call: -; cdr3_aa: CARGWEGLYKNIQYF; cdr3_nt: TGTGCCAGGGGGTGGGAGGGGCTATACAAAAACATTCAGTACTTC
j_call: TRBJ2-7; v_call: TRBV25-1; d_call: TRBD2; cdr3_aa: CASSDGTSGFSYEQYF; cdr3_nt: TGTGCCAGCAGTGATGGGACTAGCGGGTTTTCCTACGAGCAGTACTTC
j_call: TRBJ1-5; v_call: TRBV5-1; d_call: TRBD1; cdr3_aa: CASSLGGTGATQPQHF; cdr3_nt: TGCGCCAGCAGCTTGGGAGGGACAGGGGCAACTCAGCCCCAGCATTTT